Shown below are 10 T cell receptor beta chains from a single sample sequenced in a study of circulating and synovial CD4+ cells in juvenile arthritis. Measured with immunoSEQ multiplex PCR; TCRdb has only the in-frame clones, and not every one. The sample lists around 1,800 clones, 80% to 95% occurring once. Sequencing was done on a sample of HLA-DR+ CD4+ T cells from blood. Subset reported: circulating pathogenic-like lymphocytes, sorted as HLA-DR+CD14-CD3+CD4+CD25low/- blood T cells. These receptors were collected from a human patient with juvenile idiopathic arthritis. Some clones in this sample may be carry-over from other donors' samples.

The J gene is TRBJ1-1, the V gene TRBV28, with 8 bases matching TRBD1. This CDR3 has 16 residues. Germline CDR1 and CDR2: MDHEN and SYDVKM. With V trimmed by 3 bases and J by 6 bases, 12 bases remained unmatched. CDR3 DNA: TGTGCCAGCAGTTTTATCAGGGGGCCCTTGGACTCTGAAGCTTTCTTT. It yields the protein CASSFIRGPLDSEAFF.

The DNA of the CDR3 is TGTGCCAGCAGCTTAGATCGGACTCTAAACGAGCAGTACTTC. This sequence encodes CASSLDRTLNEQYF. This chain connects TRBV7-2 to TRBJ2-7; possible D gene TRBD2, 5 bases. V was pared by 1 base and J by 5 bases, with 12 bases between. CDR1 SGHTA and CDR2 FQGNSA come from the germline V gene. The CDR3 totals 14 residues.

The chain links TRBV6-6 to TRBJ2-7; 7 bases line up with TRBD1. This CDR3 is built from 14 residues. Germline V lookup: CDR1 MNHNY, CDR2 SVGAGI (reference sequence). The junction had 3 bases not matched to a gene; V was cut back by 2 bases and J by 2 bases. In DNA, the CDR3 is TGTGCCAGCAGTTACGGGACAGCGACCTACGAGCAGTACTTC. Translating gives CASSYGTATYEQYF.

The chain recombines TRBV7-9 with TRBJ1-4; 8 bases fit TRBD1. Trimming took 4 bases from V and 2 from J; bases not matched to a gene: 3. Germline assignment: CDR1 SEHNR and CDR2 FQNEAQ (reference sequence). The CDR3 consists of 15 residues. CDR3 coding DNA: TGTGCCAGCAGCTCTCCAGGGGGCACTAATGAAAAACTGTTTTTT. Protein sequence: CASSSPGGTNEKLFF.

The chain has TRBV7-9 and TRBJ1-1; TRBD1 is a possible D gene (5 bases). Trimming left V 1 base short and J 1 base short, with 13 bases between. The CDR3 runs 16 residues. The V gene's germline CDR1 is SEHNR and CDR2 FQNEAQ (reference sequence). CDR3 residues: CASSLVAWGGNTEAFF. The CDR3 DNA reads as TGTGCCAGCAGCTTAGTGGCCTGGGGCGGGAACACTGAAGCTTTCTTT.

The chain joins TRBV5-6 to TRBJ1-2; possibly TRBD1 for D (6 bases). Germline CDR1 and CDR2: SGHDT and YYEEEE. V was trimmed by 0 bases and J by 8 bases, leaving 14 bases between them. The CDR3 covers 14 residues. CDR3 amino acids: CASSLDRGAGGYTF. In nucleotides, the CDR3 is TGTGCCAGCAGCTTGGATCGGGGGGCGGGAGGCTACACCTTC.

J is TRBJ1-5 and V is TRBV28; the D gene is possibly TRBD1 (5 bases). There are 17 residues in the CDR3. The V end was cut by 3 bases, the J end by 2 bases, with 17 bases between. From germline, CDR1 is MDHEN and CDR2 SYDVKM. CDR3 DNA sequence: TGTGCCAGCAGTTTTTTTCACGGGGACTTTGGCAATCAGCCCCAGCATTTT. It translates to CASSFFHGDFGNQPQHF.

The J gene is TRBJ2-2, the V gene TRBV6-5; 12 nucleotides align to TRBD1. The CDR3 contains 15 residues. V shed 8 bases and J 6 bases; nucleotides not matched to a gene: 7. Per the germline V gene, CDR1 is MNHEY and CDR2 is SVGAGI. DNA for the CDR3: TGTGCCAGCGAGTCGGGACAGGGGGCCTCCGGGGAGCTGTTTTTT. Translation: CASESGQGASGELFF.

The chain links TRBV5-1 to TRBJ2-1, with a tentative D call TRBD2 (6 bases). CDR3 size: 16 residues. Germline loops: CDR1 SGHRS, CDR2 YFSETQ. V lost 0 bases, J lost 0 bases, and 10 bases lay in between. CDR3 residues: CASSLEPGSSYNEQFF. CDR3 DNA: TGCGCCAGCAGCTTGGAACCCGGGAGCTCCTACAATGAGCAGTTCTTC.

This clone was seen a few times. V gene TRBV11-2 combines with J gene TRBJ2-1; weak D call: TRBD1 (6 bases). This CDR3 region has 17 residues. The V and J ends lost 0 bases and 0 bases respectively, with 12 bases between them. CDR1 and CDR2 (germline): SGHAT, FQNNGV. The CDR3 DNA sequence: TGTGCCAGCAGCTTAGATCTCTGGGGGCGCTCCTACAATGAGCAGTTCTTC. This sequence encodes CASSLDLWGRSYNEQFF.